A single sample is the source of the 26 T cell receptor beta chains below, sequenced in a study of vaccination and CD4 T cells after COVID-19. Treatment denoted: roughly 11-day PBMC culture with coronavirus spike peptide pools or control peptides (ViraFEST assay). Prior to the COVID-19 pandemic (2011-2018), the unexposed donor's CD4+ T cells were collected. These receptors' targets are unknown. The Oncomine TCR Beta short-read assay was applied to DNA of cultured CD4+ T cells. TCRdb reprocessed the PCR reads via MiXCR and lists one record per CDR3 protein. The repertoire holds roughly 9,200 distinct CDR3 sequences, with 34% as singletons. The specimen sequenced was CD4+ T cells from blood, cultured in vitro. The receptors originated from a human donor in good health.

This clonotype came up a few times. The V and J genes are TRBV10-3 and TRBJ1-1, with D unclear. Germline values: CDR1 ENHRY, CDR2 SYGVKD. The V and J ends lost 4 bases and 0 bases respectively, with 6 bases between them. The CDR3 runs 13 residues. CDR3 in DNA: TGTGCCATCAGTGCGGTTATGAACACTGAAGCTTTCTTT. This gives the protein CAISAVMNTEAFF.

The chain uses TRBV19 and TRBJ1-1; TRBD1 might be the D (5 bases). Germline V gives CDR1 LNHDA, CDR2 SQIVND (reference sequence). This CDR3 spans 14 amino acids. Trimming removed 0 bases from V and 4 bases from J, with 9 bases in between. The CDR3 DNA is TGTGCCAGTAGTATAGATCGAGGGGTCACTGAAGCTTTCTTT. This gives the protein CASSIDRGVTEAFF.

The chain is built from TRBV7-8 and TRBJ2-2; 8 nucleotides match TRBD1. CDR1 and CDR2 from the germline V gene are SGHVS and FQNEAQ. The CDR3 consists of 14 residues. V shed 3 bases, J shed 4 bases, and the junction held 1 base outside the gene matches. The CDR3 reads CASSFQGATGELFF. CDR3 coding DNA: TGTGCCAGCAGCTTTCAGGGGGCCACCGGGGAGCTGTTTTTT. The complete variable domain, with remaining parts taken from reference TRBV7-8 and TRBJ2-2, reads GAGVSQSPRYKVAKRGQDVALRCDPISGHVSLFWYQQALGQGPEFLTYFQNEAQLDKSGLPSDRFFAERPEGSVSTLKIQRTQQEDSAVYLCASSFQGATGELFFGEGSRLTVL.

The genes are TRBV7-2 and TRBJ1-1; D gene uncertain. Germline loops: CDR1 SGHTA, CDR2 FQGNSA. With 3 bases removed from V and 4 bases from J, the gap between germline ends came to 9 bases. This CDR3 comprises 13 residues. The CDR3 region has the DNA TGTGCCAGCAGCTTCTCATTTAGCACTGAAGCTTTCTTT. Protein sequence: CASSFSFSTEAFF.

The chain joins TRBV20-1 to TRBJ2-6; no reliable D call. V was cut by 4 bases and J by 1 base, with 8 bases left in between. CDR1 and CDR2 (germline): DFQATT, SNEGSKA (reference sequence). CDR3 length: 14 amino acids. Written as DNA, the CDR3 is TGCAGTGCTATGGGGAATTCTGGGGCCAACGTCCTGACTTTC. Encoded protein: CSAMGNSGANVLTF.

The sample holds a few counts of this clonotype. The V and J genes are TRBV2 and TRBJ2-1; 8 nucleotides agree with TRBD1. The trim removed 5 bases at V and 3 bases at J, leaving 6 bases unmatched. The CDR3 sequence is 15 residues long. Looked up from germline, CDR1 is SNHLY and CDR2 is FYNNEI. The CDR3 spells CASSRDRGGYNEQFF. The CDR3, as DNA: TGTGCCAGCAGTCGCGACAGGGGCGGCTACAATGAGCAGTTCTTC.

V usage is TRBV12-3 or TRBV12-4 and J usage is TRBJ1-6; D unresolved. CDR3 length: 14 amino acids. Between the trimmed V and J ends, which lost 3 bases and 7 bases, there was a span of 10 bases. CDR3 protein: CASSLGSPNSPLHF. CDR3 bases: TGTGCCAGCAGTTTGGGGAGTCCCAATTCACCCCTCCACTTT.

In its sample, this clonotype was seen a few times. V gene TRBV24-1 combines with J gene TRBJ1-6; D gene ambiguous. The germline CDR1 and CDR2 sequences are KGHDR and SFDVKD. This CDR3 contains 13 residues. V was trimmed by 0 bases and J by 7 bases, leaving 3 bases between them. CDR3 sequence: CATSDLVNSPLHF. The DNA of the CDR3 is TGTGCCACCAGTGATTTGGTGAATTCACCCCTCCACTTT.

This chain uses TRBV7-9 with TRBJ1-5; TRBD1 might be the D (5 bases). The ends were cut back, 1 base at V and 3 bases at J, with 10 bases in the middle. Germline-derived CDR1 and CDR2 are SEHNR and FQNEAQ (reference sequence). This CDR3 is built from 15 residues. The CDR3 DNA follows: TGTGCCAGCAGCTTAGGGGGCGTCGACAATCAGCCCCAGCATTTT. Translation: CASSLGGVDNQPQHF.

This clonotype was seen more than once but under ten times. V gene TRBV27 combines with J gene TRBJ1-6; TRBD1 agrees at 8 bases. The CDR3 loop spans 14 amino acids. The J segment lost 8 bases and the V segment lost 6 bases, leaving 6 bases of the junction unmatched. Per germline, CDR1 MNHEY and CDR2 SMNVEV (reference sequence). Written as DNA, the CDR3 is TGTGCCAGCAGCCGGACAGGGACGGATTCACCCCTCCACTTT. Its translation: CASSRTGTDSPLHF.

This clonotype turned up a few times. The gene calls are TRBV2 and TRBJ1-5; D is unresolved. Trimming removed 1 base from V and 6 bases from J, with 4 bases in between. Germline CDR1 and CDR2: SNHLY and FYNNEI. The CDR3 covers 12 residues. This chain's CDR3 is CASSEGFQPQHF. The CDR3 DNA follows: TGTGCCAGCAGTGAAGGGTTTCAGCCCCAGCATTTT.

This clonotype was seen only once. DNA of the CDR3: TGCGCCAGCAGCCAAACCGTCACGGCGATAGCTAACTATGGCTACACCTTC. As protein: CASSQTVTAIANYGYTF. J is TRBJ1-2 and V is TRBV4-1; no reliable D call. This CDR3 is built from 17 residues. The V end lost 2 bases, the J end lost 0 bases, and 16 bases lay between the germline ends. Germline CDR1 is MGHRA and CDR2 is YSYEKL.

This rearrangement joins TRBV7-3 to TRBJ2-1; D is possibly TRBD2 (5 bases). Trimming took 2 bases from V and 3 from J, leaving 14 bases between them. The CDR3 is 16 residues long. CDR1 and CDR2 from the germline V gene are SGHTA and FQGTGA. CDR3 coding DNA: TGTGCCAGCAGCTTATACCCCAGCGGAGGCTACAATGAGCAGTTCTTC. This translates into CASSLYPSGGYNEQFF.

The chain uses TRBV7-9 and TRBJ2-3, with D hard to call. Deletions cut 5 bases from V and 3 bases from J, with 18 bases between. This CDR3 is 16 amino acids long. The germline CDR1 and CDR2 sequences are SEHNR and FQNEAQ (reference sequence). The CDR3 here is CASSPAKVGPTDTQYF. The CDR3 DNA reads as TGTGCCAGCAGCCCAGCCAAGGTGGGCCCTACAGATACGCAGTATTTT.

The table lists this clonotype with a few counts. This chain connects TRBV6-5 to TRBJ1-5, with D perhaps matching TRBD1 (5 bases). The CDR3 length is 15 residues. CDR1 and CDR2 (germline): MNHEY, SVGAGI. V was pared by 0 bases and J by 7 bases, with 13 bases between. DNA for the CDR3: TGTGCCAGCAGTTACTCTCGGGGGATGGGCCAGCCCCAGCATTTT. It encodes CASSYSRGMGQPQHF.

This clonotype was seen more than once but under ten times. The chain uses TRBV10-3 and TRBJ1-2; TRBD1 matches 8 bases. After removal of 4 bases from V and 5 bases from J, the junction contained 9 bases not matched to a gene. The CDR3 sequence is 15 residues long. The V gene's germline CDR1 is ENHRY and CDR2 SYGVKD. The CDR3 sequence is CAISATGAEGYGYTF. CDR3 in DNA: TGTGCCATCAGTGCGACAGGGGCCGAAGGTTATGGCTACACCTTC.

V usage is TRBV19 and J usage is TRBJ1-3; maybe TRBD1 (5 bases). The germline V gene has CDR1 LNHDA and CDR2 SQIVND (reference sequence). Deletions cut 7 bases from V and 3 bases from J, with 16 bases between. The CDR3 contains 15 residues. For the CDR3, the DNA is TGTGCCAGTACGGCTCGGGGGAAGGATGGAAACACCATATATTTT. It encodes CASTARGKDGNTIYF. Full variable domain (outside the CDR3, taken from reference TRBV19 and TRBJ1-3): DGGITQSPKYLFRKEGQNVTLSCEQNLNHDAMYWYRQDPGQGLRLIYYSQIVNDFQKGDIAEGYSVSREKKESFPLTVTSAQKNPTAFYLCASTARGKDGNTIYFGEGSWLTVV.

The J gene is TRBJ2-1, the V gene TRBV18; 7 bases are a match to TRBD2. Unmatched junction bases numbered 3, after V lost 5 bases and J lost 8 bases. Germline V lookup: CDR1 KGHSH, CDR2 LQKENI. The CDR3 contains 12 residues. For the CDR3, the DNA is TGTGCCAGCTCAGAGACTAGCTATGAGCAGTTCTTC. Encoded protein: CASSETSYEQFF.

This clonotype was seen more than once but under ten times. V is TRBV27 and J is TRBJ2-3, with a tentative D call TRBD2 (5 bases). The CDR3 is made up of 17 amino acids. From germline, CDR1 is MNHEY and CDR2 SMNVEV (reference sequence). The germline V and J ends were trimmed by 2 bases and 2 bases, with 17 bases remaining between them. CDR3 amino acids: CASSLNGNLRLTDTQYF. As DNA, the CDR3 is TGTGCCAGCAGTTTAAACGGGAACCTGAGACTCACAGATACGCAGTATTTT.

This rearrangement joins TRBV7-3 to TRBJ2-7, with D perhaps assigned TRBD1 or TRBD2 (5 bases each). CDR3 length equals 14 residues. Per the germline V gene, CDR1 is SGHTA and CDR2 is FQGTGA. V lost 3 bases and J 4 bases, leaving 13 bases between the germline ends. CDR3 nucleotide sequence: TGTGCCAGCAGCTTGGGGACGGGCTTTTACGAGCAGTACTTC. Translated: CASSLGTGFYEQYF. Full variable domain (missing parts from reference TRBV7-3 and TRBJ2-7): GAGVSQTPSNKVTEKGKYVELRCDPISGHTALYWYRQSLGQGPEFLIYFQGTGAADDSGLPNDRFFAVRPEGSVSTLKIQRTERGDSAVYLCASSLGTGFYEQYFGPGTRLTVT.

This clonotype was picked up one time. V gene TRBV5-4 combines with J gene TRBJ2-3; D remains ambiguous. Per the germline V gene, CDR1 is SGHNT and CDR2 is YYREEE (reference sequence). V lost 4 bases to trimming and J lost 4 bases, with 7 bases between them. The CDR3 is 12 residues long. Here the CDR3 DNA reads TGTGCCAGCAGCCAAGACCCAGATACGCAGTATTTT. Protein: CASSQDPDTQYF.

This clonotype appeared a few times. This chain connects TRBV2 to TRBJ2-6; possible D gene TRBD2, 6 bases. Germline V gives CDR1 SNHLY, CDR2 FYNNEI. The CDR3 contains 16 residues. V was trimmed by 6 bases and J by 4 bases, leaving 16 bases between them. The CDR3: CASSQGGYSGANVLTF. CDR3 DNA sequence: TGTGCCAGCAGCCAAGGAGGGTACTCGGGGGCCAACGTCCTGACTTTC.

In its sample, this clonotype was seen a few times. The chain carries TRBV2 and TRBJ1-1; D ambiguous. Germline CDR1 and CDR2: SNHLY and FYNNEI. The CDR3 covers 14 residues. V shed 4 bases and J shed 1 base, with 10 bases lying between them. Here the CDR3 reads CASSGEGWNTEAFF. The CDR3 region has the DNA TGTGCCAGCAGTGGGGAAGGGTGGAACACTGAAGCTTTCTTT.

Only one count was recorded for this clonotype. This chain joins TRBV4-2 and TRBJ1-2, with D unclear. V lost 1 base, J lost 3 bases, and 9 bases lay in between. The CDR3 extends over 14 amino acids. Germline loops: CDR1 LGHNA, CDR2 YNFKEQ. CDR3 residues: CASSQAGRDYGYTF. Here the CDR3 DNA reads TGTGCCAGCAGCCAAGCTGGCAGAGACTATGGCTACACCTTC.

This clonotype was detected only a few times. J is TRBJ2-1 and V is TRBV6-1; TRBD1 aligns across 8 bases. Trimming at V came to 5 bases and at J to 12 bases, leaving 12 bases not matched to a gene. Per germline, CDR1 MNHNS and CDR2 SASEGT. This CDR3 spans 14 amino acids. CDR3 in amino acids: CASSPTDRATRQFF. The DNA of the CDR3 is TGTGCCAGCAGTCCCACGGACAGGGCTACTAGGCAGTTCTTC.

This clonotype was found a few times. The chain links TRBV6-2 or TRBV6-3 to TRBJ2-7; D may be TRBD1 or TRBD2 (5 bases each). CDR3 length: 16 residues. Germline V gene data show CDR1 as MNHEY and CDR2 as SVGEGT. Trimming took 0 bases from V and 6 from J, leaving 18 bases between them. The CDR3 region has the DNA TGTGCCAGCAGTTACTCGTTGAGGGGAAGCACTGCCGAGCAGTACTTC. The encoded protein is CASSYSLRGSTAEQYF.